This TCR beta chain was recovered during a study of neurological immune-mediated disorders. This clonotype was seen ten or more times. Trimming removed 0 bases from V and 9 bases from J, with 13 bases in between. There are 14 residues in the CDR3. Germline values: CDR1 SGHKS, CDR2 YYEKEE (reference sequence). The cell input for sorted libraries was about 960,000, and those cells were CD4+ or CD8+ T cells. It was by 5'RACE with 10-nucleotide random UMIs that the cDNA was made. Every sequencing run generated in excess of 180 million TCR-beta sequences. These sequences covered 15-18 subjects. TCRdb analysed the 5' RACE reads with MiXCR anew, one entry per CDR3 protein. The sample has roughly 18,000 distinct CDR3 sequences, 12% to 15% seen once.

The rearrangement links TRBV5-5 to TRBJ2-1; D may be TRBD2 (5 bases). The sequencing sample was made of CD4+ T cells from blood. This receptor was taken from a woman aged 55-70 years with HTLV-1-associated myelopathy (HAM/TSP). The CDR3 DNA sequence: TGTGCCAGCAGCTTGGCAACTAGTCGGGTTGAGCAGTTCTTC. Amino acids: CASSLATSRVEQFF.